Presented here are 30 T cell receptor beta chains from one specimen sequenced in a study of PD-1 blockade in classical Hodgkin lymphoma. Data came from immunoSEQ multiplex PCR; TCRdb stores just in-frame clones and leaves some out. The sample lists some 100,000 clones; 85% to 90% were seen once. Every patient experienced relapse after autologous stem cell transplantation, and brentuximab vedotin exposure varied. The specimen comprised peripheral blood mononuclear cells (PBMCs), sampled before the second cycle of nivolumab. These receptors were taken from a human donor with classical Hodgkin lymphoma.

The chain couples TRBV10-1 to TRBJ1-5; 9 nucleotides align to TRBD1. Germline-derived CDR1 and CDR2 are WNHNN and SYGVQD (reference sequence). The J segment lost 5 bases and the V segment lost 7 bases, leaving 9 bases of the junction unmatched. The CDR3 contains 15 residues. In DNA form, the CDR3 reads TGCGCCAGCATCCTTGGACAGGGGAGGGATCAGCCCCAGCATTTT. Translating it yields CASILGQGRDQPQHF.

V is TRBV5-1 and J is TRBJ2-1; 7 bases match TRBD2. V shed 1 base, J shed 4 bases, and the junction held 5 bases outside the gene matches. Per the germline V gene, CDR1 is SGHRS and CDR2 is YFSETQ. The CDR3 consists of 15 residues. The CDR3 reads CASSLQRGDYNEQFF. The CDR3 DNA follows: TGCGCCAGCAGCTTGCAGCGGGGCGATTACAATGAGCAGTTCTTC.

The CDR3 DNA sequence: TGTGCCAGCAGCTTAATTGGGTCAGGGGCCCTTAATACGCAGTATTTT. Protein sequence: CASSLIGSGALNTQYF. This chain joins TRBV11-2 and TRBJ2-3, with D perhaps matching TRBD1 (6 bases). Trimming took off 2 bases at V and 7 bases at J, with 19 bases between the two ends. Looked up from germline, CDR1 is SGHAT and CDR2 is FQNNGV. CDR3 length equals 16 residues. The full variable domain, completed using reference TRBV11-2 and TRBJ2-3, is EAGVAQSPRYKIIEKRQSVAFWCNPISGHATLYWYQQILGQGPKLLIQFQNNGVVDDSQLPKDRFSAERLKGVDSTLKIQPAKLEDSAVYLCASSLIGSGALNTQYFGPGTRLTVL.

This clone was recorded only once. The chain is built from TRBV4-3 and TRBJ1-2; no firm D call. Per germline, CDR1 LGHNA and CDR2 YSLEER. V lost 4 bases and J 8 bases, leaving 20 bases between the germline ends. This CDR3 has 15 amino acids. CDR3 in amino acids: CASSPGSGRTHGYTF. CDR3 in DNA: TGCGCCAGCAGCCCCGGTAGTGGCAGGACCCACGGCTACACCTTC.

The gene calls are TRBV7-6 and TRBJ2-7; D tentatively reads TRBD1 or TRBD2 (5 bases each). V lost 0 bases, J lost 2 bases, and 11 bases lay in between. This CDR3 is built from 15 residues. The germline V gene has CDR1 SGHVS and CDR2 FNYEAQ. CDR3 nucleotide sequence: TGTGCCAGCAGCTTAGCCGAGGGGATGCCCTACGAGCAGTACTTC. The encoded protein is CASSLAEGMPYEQYF.

CDR3 residues: CASSLDRSTDTQYF. Here the CDR3 DNA reads TGTGCCAGCAGCCTCGACAGGAGCACAGATACGCAGTATTTT. The chain links TRBV5-5 to TRBJ2-3, with a possible D match to TRBD1 (6 bases). The V gene lost 4 bases and the J gene lost 0 bases, with 9 bases spanning the gap. This CDR3 contains 14 residues. Per the germline V gene, CDR1 is SGHKS and CDR2 is YYEKEE (reference sequence). The full variable domain, rest sourced from reference TRBV5-5 and TRBJ2-3, is DAGVTQSPTHLIKTRGQQVTLRCSPISGHKSVSWYQQVLGQGPQFIFQYYEKEERGRGNFPDRFSARQFPNYSSELNVNALLLGDSALYLCASSLDRSTDTQYFGPGTRLTVL.

The chain has TRBV30 and TRBJ2-2; 8 positions agree with TRBD1. Germline V CDR1 and CDR2: GTSNPN, SVGIG (reference sequence). The CDR3 extends over 16 amino acids. The J segment lost 1 base and the V segment lost 2 bases, leaving 6 bases of the junction unmatched. The CDR3 DNA follows: TGTGCCTGGAGTCCCCAGGGGGCGAGGAACACCGGGGAGCTGTTTTTT. Its protein product is CAWSPQGARNTGELFF. Full variable domain (missing parts from reference TRBV30 and TRBJ2-2): SQTIHQWPATLVQPVGSPLSLECTVEGTSNPNLYWYRQAAGRGLQLLFYSVGIGQISSEVPQNLSASRPQDRQFILSSKKLLLSDSGFYLCAWSPQGARNTGELFFGEGSRLTVL.

The J gene is TRBJ1-4, the V gene TRBV7-2; D is possibly TRBD1 (6 bases). The germline V gene has CDR1 SGHTA and CDR2 FQGNSA. The CDR3 spans 15 residues. V was clipped by 3 bases and J by 5 bases, with 13 bases between them. The CDR3 nucleotides read TGTGCCAGCAGCTTCGACAGGTCGCTCAATGAAAAACTGTTTTTT. It translates to CASSFDRSLNEKLFF.

The chain couples TRBV6-5 to TRBJ2-3; 9 nucleotides agree with TRBD1. The CDR3 is 14 residues long. The V segment lost 6 bases and the J segment 4 bases; nucleotides outside the gene matches: 5. Germline V gene lookup returns CDR1 MNHEY and CDR2 SVGAGI. CDR3 region: CASRPGQGSDTQYF. CDR3 sequence (DNA): TGTGCCAGCAGGCCGGGACAGGGATCAGATACGCAGTATTTT.

The chain combines TRBV30 with TRBJ1-1; weak D call: TRBD1 (6 bases). V was clipped by 8 bases and J by 1 base, with 23 bases between them. The germline V gene has CDR1 GTSNPN and CDR2 SVGIG (reference sequence). The CDR3 is 16 amino acids. Here the CDR3 reads CAGVGGTTRSNTEAFF. In DNA form, the CDR3 reads TGTGCCGGGGTTGGGGGGACAACCCGCTCGAACACTGAAGCTTTCTTT.

V and J are TRBV7-2 and TRBJ2-7, with a possible D match to TRBD1 (5 bases). Germline CDR1 and CDR2: SGHTA and FQGNSA. This CDR3 region has 16 residues. The V end was cut by 4 bases, the J end by 0 bases, with 16 bases between. The CDR3 reads CASSSIPDKPSYEQYF. CDR3 in DNA: TGTGCCAGCAGCTCCATTCCGGACAAACCCTCCTACGAGCAGTACTTC.

This chain joins TRBV6-5 and TRBJ2-7; 8 positions match TRBD1. The CDR3 loop spans 14 amino acids. Trimming at V came to 4 bases and at J to 9 bases, leaving 11 bases not matched to a gene. Germline V gene data show CDR1 as MNHEY and CDR2 as SVGAGI. The CDR3: CASSSDRGSGRQYF. The CDR3 DNA reads TGTGCCAGCAGTTCCGACAGGGGCTCAGGGAGGCAGTACTTC.

The chain uses TRBV6-1 and TRBJ1-4; 7 bases fit TRBD1. Germline trimming cut 6 bases from V and 7 bases from J; bases unmatched to any gene: 8. The CDR3 is 14 residues long. Germline CDR1 reads MNHNS; CDR2 reads SASEGT. The CDR3 nucleotides are TGTGCCAGCAGAAGACAGGGAGGGGCTGAAAAACTGTTTTTT. Amino acids: CASRRQGGAEKLFF.

The chain links TRBV11-2 to TRBJ1-5; the D gene is possibly TRBD1 (5 bases). Trimming removed 0 bases from V and 0 bases from J, with 9 bases in between. The germline gives CDR1 SGHAT, CDR2 FQNNGV. The CDR3 sequence is 16 residues long. The CDR3 sequence: CASSLDQGYSNQPQHF. The CDR3 nucleotides are TGTGCCAGCAGCTTAGATCAGGGCTATAGCAATCAGCCCCAGCATTTT.

The chain carries TRBV30 and TRBJ1-2; a possible D gene is TRBD1 (6 bases). Per the germline V gene, CDR1 is GTSNPN and CDR2 is SVGIG (reference sequence). The CDR3 runs to 13 residues. Trimming cost V 3 bases and J 5 bases, with 13 bases left between them. This CDR3 reads CAWSRGVRYGYTF. In nucleotides, the CDR3 is TGTGCCTGGAGCAGGGGCGTGAGGTATGGCTACACCTTC.

The CDR3 loop is CASSLASFGLTFYNEQFF. In DNA form, the CDR3 reads TGTGCCAGCAGCTTAGCTTCATTTGGACTAACCTTTTACAATGAGCAGTTCTTC. This rearrangement joins TRBV7-8 to TRBJ2-1; perhaps TRBD2 as D (6 bases). This CDR3 spans 18 amino acids. The germline gives CDR1 SGHVS, CDR2 FQNEAQ. V gave up 0 bases and J gave up 4 bases, with 19 bases separating them.

V is TRBV19 and J is TRBJ1-2; D not certain. From germline, CDR1 is LNHDA and CDR2 SQIVND (reference sequence). V was cut by 5 bases and J by 4 bases, with 14 bases left in between. CDR3 length equals 14 residues. CDR3 nucleotide sequence: TGTGCCAGTAGTCAAGAGCTACAAGGCTATGGCTACACCTTC. It encodes CASSQELQGYGYTF.

This rearrangement joins TRBV7-6 to TRBJ1-4, with 10 bases fitting TRBD1. This CDR3 has 16 amino acids. Germline V gives CDR1 SGHVS, CDR2 FNYEAQ. J gave up 7 bases and V 5 bases, and 10 bases lay outside the gene matches. The CDR3 bases are TGTGCCAGCAGCGCGAATGGACAGGGGGGAGGTGAAAAACTGTTTTTT. Residues: CASSANGQGGGEKLFF.

This clone showed up just a few times. The CDR3 spells CSVPGTGDLGEQYF. In nucleotides, the CDR3 is TGCAGCGTCCCCGGAACAGGGGATTTGGGCGAGCAGTACTTC. The chain has TRBV29-1 and TRBJ2-7, with TRBD1 matching over 7 bases. The length of the CDR3 is 14 residues. After removal of 6 bases from V and 6 bases from J, the junction contained 14 bases not matched to a gene. Germline lookup yields CDR1 SQVTM and CDR2 ANQGSEA.

The CDR3 spells CASSFMKGVSYEQYF. CDR3 sequence (DNA): TGTGCCAGCAGCTTTATGAAGGGGGTCTCCTACGAGCAGTACTTC. This sequence joins TRBV13 and TRBJ2-7; TRBD1 is a possible D gene (6 bases). Germline assignment: CDR1 PRHDT and CDR2 FYEKMQ (reference sequence). The CDR3 covers 15 residues. The germline V and J ends were trimmed by 3 bases and 0 bases, with 12 bases remaining between them.

The chain carries TRBV7-3 and TRBJ1-1, with D unclear. Trimming pared 3 bases from V and 1 base from J, leaving 6 bases between. This CDR3 region has 13 residues. Germline loops: CDR1 SGHTA, CDR2 FQGTGA. The CDR3 here is CASSFQPNTEAFF. The CDR3 DNA reads as TGTGCCAGCAGCTTTCAACCGAACACTGAAGCTTTCTTT.

This sequence joins TRBV18 and TRBJ1-1; D is unresolved. This CDR3 comprises 13 residues. Germline V gives CDR1 KGHSH, CDR2 LQKENI. The V and J ends lost 2 bases and 6 bases respectively, with 10 bases between them. CDR3 in amino acids: CASSPEVKAEAFF. The CDR3 DNA sequence: TGTGCCAGCTCACCAGAGGTGAAGGCTGAAGCTTTCTTT.

The gene calls are TRBV27 and TRBJ2-1; 8 nucleotides line up with TRBD2. The germline gives CDR1 MNHEY, CDR2 SMNVEV (reference sequence). The CDR3 has 14 residues. V shed 8 bases, J shed 4 bases, and the junction held 7 bases outside the gene matches. CDR3 in amino acids: CASAELAVYNEQFF. The CDR3 DNA reads as TGTGCCAGCGCGGAACTAGCGGTATACAATGAGCAGTTCTTC.

The chain combines TRBV10-3 with TRBJ1-2; maybe TRBD1 (6 bases). In germline, CDR1 is ENHRY, CDR2 SYGVKD. The V gene lost 0 bases and the J gene lost 6 bases, with 11 bases spanning the gap. The CDR3 consists of 14 residues. This CDR3 reads CAISESEDSDGYTF. Here the CDR3 DNA reads TGTGCCATCAGTGAGTCTGAGGACAGCGATGGCTACACCTTC.

In this sample, this clone is medium-sized. The chain recombines TRBV5-4 with TRBJ1-2; TRBD1 might be the D (6 bases). The CDR3 sequence is 14 residues long. Germline V gives CDR1 SGHNT, CDR2 YYREEE (reference sequence). Trimming cost V 2 bases and J 7 bases, with 15 bases left between them. The CDR3 DNA is TGTGCCAGCAGCTTCTCAACCACAGGGCCTGGCTACACCTTC. It yields the protein CASSFSTTGPGYTF.

The J gene is TRBJ1-5, the V gene TRBV4-1; D possibly corresponds to TRBD1 (5 bases). Germline V gives CDR1 MGHRA, CDR2 YSYEKL. V was trimmed by 2 bases and J by 0 bases, leaving 23 bases between them. The CDR3 is 20 amino acids. CDR3 sequence (DNA): TGCGCCAGCAGCCAACCTCTCACACGGGGGGGGAATCGTAGCAATCAGCCCCAGCATTTT. Amino acids: CASSQPLTRGGNRSNQPQHF.

The chain recombines TRBV7-2 with TRBJ2-1, with 10 bases matching TRBD2. The CDR3 has 16 residues. Germline-derived CDR1 and CDR2 are SGHTA and FQGNSA. With 8 bases clipped from V and 7 bases from J, the junction kept 14 bases outside the gene matches. The CDR3 loop is CASGGGGSGGKNEQFF. DNA of the CDR3: TGTGCCAGCGGTGGAGGAGGTAGCGGGGGGAAAAATGAGCAGTTCTTC.

The gene calls are TRBV5-8 and TRBJ2-1; 11 positions agree with TRBD2. The CDR3 contains 16 residues. V shed 4 bases and J 0 bases; nucleotides not matched to a gene: 3. CDR1 is SGHTS, CDR2 YDEGEE, per germline. The CDR3 nucleotides are TGTGCCAGCAGCCGGGGACTAGCGGCCTCCTACAATGAGCAGTTCTTC. Protein sequence: CASSRGLAASYNEQFF.

The V call is TRBV7-2, the J call TRBJ2-3; D is unclear. The V and J ends lost 3 bases and 3 bases respectively, with 10 bases between them. The CDR3 covers 14 residues. Germline CDR1 is SGHTA and CDR2 is FQGNSA. The CDR3, as DNA: TGTGCCAGCAGCTTCCCCCCTGGGACAGATACGCAGTATTTT. It encodes CASSFPPGTDTQYF.

The chain combines TRBV5-1 with TRBJ2-5; possible D gene TRBD1, 5 bases. Germline V gene data show CDR1 as SGHRS and CDR2 as YFSETQ. V was trimmed by 5 bases and J by 1 base, leaving 12 bases between them. The CDR3 has 14 amino acids. The CDR3 DNA reads TGCGCCAGCAGGGTTGACAGTTTCCAAGAGACCCAGTACTTC. Protein: CASRVDSFQETQYF.